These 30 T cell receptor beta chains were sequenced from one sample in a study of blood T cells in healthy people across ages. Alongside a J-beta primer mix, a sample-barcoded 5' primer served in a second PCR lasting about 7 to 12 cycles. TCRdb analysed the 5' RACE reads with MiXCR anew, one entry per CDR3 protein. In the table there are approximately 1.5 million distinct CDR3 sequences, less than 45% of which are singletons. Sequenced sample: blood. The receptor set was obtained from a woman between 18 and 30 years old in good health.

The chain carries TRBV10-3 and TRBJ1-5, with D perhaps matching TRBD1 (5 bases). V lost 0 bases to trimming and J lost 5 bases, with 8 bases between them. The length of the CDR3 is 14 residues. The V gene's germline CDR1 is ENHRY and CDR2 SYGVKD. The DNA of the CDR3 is TGTGCCATCAGTGAGTCGACAGTCGATCAGCCCCAGCATTTT. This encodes CAISESTVDQPQHF.

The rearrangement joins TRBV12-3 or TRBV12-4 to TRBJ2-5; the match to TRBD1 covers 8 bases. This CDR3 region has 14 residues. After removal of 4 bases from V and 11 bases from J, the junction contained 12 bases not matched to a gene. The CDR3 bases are TGTGCCAGCAGTTGGACAGGGCAGAGAGAAGAGCAGTACTTC. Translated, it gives CASSWTGQREEQYF.

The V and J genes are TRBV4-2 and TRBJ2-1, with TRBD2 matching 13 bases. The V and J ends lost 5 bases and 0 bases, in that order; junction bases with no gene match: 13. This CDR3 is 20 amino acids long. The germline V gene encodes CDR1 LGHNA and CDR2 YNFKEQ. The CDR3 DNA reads TGTGCCAGCAGCTCAATACGCGGGACTAGCGGGAAGAGCTCCTACAATGAGCAGTTCTTC. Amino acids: CASSSIRGTSGKSSYNEQFF.

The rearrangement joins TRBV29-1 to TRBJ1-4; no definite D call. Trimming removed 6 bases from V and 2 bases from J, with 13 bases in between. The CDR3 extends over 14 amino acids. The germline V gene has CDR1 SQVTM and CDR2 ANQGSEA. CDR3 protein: CSVGTTGTNEKLFF. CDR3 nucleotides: TGCAGCGTCGGAACTACGGGTACTAATGAAAAACTGTTTTTT.

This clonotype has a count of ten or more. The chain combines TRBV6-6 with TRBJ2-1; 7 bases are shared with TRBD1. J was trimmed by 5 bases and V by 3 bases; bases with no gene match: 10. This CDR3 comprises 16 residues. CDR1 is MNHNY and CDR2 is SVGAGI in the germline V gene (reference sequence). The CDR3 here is CASSYKDRIINNEQFF. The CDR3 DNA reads TGTGCCAGCAGTTATAAGGACAGGATAATTAACAATGAGCAGTTCTTC.

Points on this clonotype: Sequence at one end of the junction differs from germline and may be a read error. The CDR3 coding sequence is TGTACCAGCAGCTTAAATCAACGACTGTTTTTT. It codes for CTSSLNQRLFF. This rearrangement joins TRBV11-2 to TRBJ1-4; D not resolved. The CDR3 runs 11 residues. The germline gives CDR1 SGHAT, CDR2 FQNNGV.

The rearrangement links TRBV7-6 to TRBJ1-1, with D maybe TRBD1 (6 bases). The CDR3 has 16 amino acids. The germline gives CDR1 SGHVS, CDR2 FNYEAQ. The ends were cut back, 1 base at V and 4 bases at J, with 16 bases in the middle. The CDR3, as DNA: TGTGCCAGCAGCTTAGGGAGGTTGAGGGGGAGCACTGAAGCTTTCTTT. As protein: CASSLGRLRGSTEAFF.

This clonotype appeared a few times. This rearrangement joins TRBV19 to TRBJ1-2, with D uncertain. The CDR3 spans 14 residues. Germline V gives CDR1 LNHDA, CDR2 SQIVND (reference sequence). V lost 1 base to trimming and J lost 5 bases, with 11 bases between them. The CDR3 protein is CASSIAGGGYGYTF. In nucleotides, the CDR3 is TGTGCCAGTAGTATAGCCGGCGGAGGGTATGGCTACACCTTC.

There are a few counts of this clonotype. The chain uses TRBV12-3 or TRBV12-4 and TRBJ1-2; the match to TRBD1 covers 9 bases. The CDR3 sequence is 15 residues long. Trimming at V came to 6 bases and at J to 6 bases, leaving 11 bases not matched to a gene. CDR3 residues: CASSAPGQGSNGYTF. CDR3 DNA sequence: TGTGCCAGCAGCGCTCCCGGACAGGGGTCGAATGGCTACACCTTC.

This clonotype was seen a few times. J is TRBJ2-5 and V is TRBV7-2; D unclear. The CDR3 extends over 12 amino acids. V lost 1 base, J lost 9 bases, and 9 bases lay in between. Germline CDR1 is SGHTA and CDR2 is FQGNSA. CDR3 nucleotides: TGTGCCAGCAGCTTAGAAGGAGTGCCCCAGTACTTC. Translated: CASSLEGVPQYF. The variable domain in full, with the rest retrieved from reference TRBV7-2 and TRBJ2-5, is GAGVSQSPSNKVTEKGKDVELRCDPISGHTALYWYRQSLGQGLEFLIYFQGNSAPDKSGLPSDRFSAERTGGSVSTLTIQRTQQEDSAVYLCASSLEGVPQYFGPGTRLLVL.

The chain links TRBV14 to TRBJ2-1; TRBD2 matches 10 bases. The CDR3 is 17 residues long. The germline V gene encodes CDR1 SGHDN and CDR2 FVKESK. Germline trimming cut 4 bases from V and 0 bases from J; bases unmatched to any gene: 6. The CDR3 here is CASSPQRGGNSYNEQFF. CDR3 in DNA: TGTGCCAGCAGCCCGCAGCGGGGGGGCAACTCCTACAATGAGCAGTTCTTC. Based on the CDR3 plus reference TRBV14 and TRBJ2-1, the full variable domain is EAGVTQFPSHSVIEKGQTVTLRCDPISGHDNLYWYRRVMGKEIKFLLHFVKESKQDESGMPNNRFLAERTGGTYSTLKVQPAELEDSGVYFCASSPQRGGNSYNEQFFGPGTRLTVL.

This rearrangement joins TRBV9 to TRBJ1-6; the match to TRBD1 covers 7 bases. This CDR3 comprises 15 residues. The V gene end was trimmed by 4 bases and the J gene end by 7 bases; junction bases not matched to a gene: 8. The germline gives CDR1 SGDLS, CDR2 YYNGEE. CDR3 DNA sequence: TGTGCCAGCAGCCCCAGGGGGTCTGGGAATTCACCCCTCCACTTT. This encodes CASSPRGSGNSPLHF.

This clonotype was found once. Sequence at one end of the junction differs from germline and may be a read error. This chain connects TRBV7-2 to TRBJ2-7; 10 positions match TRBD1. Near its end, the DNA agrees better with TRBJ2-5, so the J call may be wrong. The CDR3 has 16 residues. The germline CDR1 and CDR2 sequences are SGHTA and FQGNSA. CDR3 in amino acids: CASSLFSGTGDGTQYF. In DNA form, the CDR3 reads TGTGCCAGTAGCTTGTTTTCCGGGACAGGGGACGGGACCCAGTACTTC.

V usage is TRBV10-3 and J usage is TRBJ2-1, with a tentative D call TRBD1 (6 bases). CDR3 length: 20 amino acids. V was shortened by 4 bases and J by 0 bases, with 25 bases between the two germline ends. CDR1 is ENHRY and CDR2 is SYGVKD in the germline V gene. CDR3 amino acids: CAISGNGQRRDRSSYNEQFF. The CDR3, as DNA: TGTGCCATCAGTGGCAACGGACAGCGACGGGATAGGAGCTCCTACAATGAGCAGTTCTTC.

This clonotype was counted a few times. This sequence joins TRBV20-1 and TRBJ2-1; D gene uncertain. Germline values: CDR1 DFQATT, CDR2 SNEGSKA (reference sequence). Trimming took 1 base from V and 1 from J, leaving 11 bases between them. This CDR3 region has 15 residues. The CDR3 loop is CSARVGLGSYNEQFF. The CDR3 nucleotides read TGCAGTGCTAGAGTCGGCCTGGGTTCCTACAATGAGCAGTTCTTC.

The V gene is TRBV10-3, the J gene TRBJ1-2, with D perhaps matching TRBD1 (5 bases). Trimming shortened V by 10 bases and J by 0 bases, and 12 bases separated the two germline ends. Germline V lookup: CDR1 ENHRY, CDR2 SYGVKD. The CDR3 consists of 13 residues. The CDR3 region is CANSGTANYGYTF. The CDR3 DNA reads TGTGCCAACTCCGGGACGGCTAACTATGGCTACACCTTC.

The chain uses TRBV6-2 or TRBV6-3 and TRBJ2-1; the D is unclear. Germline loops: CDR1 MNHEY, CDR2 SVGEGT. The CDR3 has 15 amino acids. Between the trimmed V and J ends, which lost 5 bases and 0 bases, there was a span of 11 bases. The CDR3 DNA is TGTGCCAGCAGTGCGGTCTATCCCTCCTACAATGAGCAGTTCTTC. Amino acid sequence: CASSAVYPSYNEQFF.

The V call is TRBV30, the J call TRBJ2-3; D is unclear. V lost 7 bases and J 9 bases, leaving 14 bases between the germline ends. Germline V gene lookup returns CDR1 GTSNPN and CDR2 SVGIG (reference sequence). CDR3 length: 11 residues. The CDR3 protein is CAFSASGTQYF. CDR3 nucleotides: TGTGCCTTTTCCGCCTCAGGAACGCAGTATTTT.

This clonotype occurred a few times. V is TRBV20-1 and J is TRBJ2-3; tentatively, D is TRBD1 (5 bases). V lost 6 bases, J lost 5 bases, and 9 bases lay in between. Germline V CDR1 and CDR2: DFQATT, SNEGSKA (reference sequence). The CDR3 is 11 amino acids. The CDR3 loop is CSAMTVDTQYF. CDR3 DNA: TGCAGTGCAATGACAGTAGATACGCAGTATTTT.

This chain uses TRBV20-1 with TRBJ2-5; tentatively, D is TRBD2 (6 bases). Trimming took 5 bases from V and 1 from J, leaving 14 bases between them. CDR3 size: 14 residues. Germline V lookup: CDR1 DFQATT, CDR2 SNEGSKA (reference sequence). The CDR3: CSAARLGVQETQYF. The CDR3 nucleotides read TGCAGTGCTGCCAGACTAGGGGTCCAAGAGACCCAGTACTTC.

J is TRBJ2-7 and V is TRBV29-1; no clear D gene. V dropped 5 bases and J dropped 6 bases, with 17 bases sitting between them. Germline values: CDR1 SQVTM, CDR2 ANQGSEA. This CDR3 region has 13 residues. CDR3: CSVRSLGMGEQYF. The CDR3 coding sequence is TGCAGCGTTAGGAGTCTTGGGATGGGCGAGCAGTACTTC.

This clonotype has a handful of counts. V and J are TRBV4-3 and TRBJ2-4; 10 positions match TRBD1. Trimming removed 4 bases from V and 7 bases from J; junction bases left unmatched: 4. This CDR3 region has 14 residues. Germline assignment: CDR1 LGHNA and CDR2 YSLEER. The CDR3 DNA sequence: TGCGCCAGCAGCCGGGGGACAGGGGTGAACATTCAGTACTTC. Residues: CASSRGTGVNIQYF.

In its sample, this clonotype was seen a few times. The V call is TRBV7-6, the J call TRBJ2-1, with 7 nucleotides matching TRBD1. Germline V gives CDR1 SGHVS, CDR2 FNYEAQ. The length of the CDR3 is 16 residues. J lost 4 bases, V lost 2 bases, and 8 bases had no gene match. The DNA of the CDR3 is TGTGCCAGCAGCTTATCGGGACAGCTAGAGTACAATGAGCAGTTCTTC. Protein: CASSLSGQLEYNEQFF.

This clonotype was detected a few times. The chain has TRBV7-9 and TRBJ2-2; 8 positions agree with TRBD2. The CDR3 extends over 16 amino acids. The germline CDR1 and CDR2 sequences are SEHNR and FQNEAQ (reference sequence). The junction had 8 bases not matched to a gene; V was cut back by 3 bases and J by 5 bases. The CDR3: CASSFTGTSGTGELFF. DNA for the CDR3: TGTGCCAGCAGCTTCACCGGGACTAGTGGTACCGGGGAGCTGTTTTTT.

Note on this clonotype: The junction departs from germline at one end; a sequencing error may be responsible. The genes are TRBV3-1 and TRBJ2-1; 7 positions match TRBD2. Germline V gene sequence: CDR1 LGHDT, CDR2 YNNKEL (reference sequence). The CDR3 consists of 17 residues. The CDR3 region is CTSSQAALAVSYNEQFF. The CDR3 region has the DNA TGTACCAGCAGCCAAGCGGCCCTAGCGGTCTCCTACAATGAGCAGTTCTTC.

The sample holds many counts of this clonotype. Written as DNA, the CDR3 is TGCAGTGCTGTAACCTACAATGAGCAGTTCTTC. Translated: CSAVTYNEQFF. V gene TRBV20-1 combines with J gene TRBJ2-1; D is ambiguous. Trimming cost V 5 bases and J 2 bases, with 4 bases left between them. From germline, CDR1 is DFQATT and CDR2 SNEGSKA (reference sequence). The CDR3 has 11 residues.

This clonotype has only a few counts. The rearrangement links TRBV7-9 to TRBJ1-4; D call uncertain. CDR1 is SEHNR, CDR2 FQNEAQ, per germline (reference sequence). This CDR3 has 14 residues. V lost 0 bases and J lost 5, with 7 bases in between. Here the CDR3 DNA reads TGTGCCAGCAGCTTAGCGAAACAGAATGAAAAACTGTTTTTT. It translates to CASSLAKQNEKLFF.

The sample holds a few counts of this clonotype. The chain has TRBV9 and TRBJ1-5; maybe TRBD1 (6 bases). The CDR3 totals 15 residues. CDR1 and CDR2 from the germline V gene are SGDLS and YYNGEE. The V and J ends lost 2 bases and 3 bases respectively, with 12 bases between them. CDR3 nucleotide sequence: TGTGCCAGCAGCGTGGAGGACAGCATCAATCAGCCCCAGCATTTT. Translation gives CASSVEDSINQPQHF.

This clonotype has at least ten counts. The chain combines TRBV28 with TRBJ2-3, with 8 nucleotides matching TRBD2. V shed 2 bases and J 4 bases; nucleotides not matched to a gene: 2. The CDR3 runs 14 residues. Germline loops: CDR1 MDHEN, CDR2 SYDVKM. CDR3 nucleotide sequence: TGTGCCAGCAGTTTACGGGAGGGTCCAGATACGCAGTATTTT. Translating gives CASSLREGPDTQYF.

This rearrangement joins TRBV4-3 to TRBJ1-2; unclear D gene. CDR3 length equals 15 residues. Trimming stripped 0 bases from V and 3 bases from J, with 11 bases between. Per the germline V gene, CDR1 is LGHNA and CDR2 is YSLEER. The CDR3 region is CASSQDAPRYYGYTF. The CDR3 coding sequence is TGCGCCAGCAGCCAAGATGCCCCCCGGTACTATGGCTACACCTTC.